This T cell receptor beta chain was observed in a study of breast tumors, draining lymph nodes, adjacent tissues. Findings and limits, study-wide: Tumor TCR diversity was below lymph nodes but above nontumor tissue.

TCRdb re-analysed the multiplex PCR reads in MiXCR, keeping a single row per CDR3 protein. The table records approximately 180,000 distinct CDR3 sequences, 30% to 35% of them present only once. Breast cancer patients provided tissue from their axillary draining lymph nodes. As regards this clonotype: Its antigen is not known. A read error is possible here, since a much larger clone lies one base away.

Germline V CDR1 and CDR2: SQVTM, ANQGSEA. CDR3 length: 13 residues. Trimming pared 6 bases from V and 6 bases from J, leaving 15 bases between. This TCR was sampled from a female donor with breast cancer. Some clones in this sample may be carry-over from other donors' samples. Sequenced: axillary lymph node tissue. V is TRBV29-1 and J is TRBJ2-4; D might be TRBD1 or TRBD2, each matching 7 bases. DNA of the CDR3: TGCAGCGTGTTCAGGGGGGGAAGAAACATTCAGTACTTC. Its protein is CSVFRGGRNIQYF.